The sequence of this T cell receptor beta chain was determined in a study of cytomegalovirus exposure and HLA in healthy donors. CDR1 and CDR2 from the germline V gene are MDHEN and SYDVKM. The CDR3 length is 13 residues. The junction had 3 bases not matched to a gene; V was cut back by 4 bases and J by 7 bases. The PCR ran on 60 Vbeta and 13 Jbeta primers. Libraries were prepared by immunoSEQ multiplex PCR; TCRdb keeps only in-frame clonotypes and omits some of them. This table holds about 190,000 clones. Sequenced sample: PBMCs. The chain carries TRBV28 and TRBJ2-5, with 10 bases that match TRBD2. The receptor was isolated from a woman aged 25 to 45 in good health and CMV-seropositive. The CDR3 nucleotides are TGTGCCAGCAGTTGGCTAGCGGGAGTGACCCAGTACTTC. Protein: CASSWLAGVTQYF.